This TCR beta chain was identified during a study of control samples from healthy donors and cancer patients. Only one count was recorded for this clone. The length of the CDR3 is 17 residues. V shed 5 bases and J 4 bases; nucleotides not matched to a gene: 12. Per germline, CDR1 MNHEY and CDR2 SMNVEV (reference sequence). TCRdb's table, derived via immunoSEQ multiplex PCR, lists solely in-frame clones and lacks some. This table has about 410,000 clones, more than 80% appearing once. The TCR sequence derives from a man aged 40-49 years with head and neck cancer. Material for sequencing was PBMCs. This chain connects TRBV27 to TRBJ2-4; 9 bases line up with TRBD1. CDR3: CASSPRNPGQGKNIQYF. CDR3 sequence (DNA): TGTGCCAGCAGTCCAAGGAATCCGGGACAGGGAAAAAACATTCAGTACTTC.